The TCR beta chain described here comes from a study of blood T cell repertoires in COVID-19 (dated by TCRdb to about 2020). Study-wide context: The collaborator samples originated in the United States, Italy and Spain and spanned the acute and convalescent phases of COVID-19. The material from the prospective study consisted of cDNA or gDNA derived from T cells, B-cell-depleted T cells, or PBMCs. Subjects who had been exposed to COVID-19, were actively infected with it, or had recovered from it provided the deeply sampled blood TCRbeta repertoires that made up the dataset. The repertoires were made available in a free public database intended to serve as a resource for research on the immune response to SARS-CoV-2. The samples were drawn from the first 160 participants of the ongoing ImmuneRACE study and from some 1,300 subjects provided by 6 global collaborators. Sample metadata almost always included a de-identified subject ID, COVID-19 status, age in years and sex. HLA class I and class II types, where available, came from metadata supplied by the sample provider rather than from assay-based typing. What the authors observed across the whole study: How much clinical and demographic metadata was included differed by source and by participant, and the metadata was provided uncurated.

The collaborating institutions used their own protocols to collect whole blood in K2EDTA tubes. For TCRbeta analysis, collaborator samples were shipped as frozen whole blood, as isolated PBMCs, or as DNA extracted from either sample type. TCRbeta CDR3 regions were amplified from genomic DNA by means of the immunoSEQ Assay, a bias-controlled multiplex PCR. Turning to the authors' computational methods: The number of nucleated cells in each sample was estimated by amplification of reference gene primers within the assay. To quantify the absolute abundance of each unique TCRbeta CDR3 rearrangement, sequence reads were collapsed and filtered. For each sample, productive Simpson clonality was calculated by taking the square root of Simpson's diversity index across productive rearrangements. TCRdb retrieved this table from immuneACCESS and kept in-frame rearrangements only. Not all clones are present; in checked studies, unresolved V genes account for under half, and no reason is known for the remainder. The DNA gave D and trimming, while V, J and clone size come from that table. Here the sample has tens of thousands of clones; over 85% occur a single time. Clones ranked in the top ten supply less than 8.5% of the sample.

Concerning this clone itself: The specificity of this receptor is unknown. Base qualities are not at hand, and no much larger clone is one base apart.

The TCR comes from a human donor in a cohort sampled during active COVID-19. Sequencing was done on a sample of peripheral blood.

The sequenced DNA: TGCGCCAGCAGCCAGGAATTTGACAGCTCTGGAAACACCATATATTTT. Its amino acids are CASSQEFDSSGNTIYF. This receptor chain uses TRBV4-3 and TRBJ1-3, with a tentative D gene TRBD1 over 5 matching bases. V drops 3 bases and J drops 0 bases, leaving 12 bases in between. Reading the germline V gene gives CDR1 LGHNA and CDR2 YSLEER. The CDR3 spans 16 residues, from the cysteine through the phenylalanine. Only the CDR3 DNA stays, 48 bases, in frame from base 1.